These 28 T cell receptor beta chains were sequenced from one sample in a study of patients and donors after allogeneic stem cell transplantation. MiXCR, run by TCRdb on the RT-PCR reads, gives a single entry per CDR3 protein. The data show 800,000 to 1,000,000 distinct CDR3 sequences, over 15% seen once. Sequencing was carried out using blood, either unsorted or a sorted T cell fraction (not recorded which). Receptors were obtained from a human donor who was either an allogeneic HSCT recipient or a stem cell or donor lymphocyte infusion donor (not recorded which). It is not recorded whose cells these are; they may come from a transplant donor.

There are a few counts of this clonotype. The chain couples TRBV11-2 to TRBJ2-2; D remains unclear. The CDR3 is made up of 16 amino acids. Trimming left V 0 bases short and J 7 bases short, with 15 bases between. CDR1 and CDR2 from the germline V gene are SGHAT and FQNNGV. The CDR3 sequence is CASSLDSRAASGELFF. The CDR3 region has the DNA TGTGCCAGCAGCTTAGATTCTCGGGCGGCTAGCGGGGAGCTGTTTTTT.

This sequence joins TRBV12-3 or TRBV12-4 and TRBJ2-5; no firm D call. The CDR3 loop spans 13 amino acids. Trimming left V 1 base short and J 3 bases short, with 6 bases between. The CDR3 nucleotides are TGTGCCAGCAGTTTAGGGCCAGAAGAGACCCAGTACTTC. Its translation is CASSLGPEETQYF.

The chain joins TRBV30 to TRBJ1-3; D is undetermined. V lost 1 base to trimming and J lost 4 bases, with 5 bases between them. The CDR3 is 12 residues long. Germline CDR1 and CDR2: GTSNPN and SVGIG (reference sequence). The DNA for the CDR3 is TGTGCCTGGAGTGGCCGCGGAAACACCATATATTTT. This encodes CAWSGRGNTIYF. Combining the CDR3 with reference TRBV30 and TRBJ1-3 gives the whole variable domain SQTIHQWPATLVQPVGSPLSLECTVEGTSNPNLYWYRQAAGRGLQLLFYSVGIGQISSEVPQNLSASRPQDRQFILSSKKLLLSDSGFYLCAWSGRGNTIYFGEGSWLTVV.

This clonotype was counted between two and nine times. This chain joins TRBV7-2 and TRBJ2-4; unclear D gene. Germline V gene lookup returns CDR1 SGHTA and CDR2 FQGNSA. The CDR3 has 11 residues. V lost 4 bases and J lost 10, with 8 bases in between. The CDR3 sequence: CASSSQVIQYF. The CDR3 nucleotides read TGTGCCAGCAGCTCCCAAGTGATTCAGTACTTC.

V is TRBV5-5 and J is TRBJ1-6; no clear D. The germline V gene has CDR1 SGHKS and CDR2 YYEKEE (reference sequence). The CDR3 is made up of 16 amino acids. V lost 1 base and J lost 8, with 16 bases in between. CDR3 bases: TGTGCCAGCAGCTTGTTAAGTCGTCCTAGGGATTCACCCCTCCACTTT. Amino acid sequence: CASSLLSRPRDSPLHF.

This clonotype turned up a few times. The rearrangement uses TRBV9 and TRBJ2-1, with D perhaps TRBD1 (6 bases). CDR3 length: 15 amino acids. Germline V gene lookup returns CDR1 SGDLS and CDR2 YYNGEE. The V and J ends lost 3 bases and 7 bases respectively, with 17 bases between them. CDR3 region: CASSAGTLLTNEQFF. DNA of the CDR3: TGTGCCAGCAGCGCCGGGACATTACTAACGAATGAGCAGTTCTTC.

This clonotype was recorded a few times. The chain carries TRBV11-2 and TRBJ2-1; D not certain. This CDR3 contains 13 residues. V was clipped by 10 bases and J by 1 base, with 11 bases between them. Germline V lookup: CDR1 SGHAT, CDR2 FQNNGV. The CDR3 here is CAMSIGSYNEQFF. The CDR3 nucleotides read TGTGCCATGAGTATAGGGTCCTACAATGAGCAGTTCTTC. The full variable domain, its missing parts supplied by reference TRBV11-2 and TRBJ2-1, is EAGVAQSPRYKIIEKRQSVAFWCNPISGHATLYWYQQILGQGPKLLIQFQNNGVVDDSQLPKDRFSAERLKGVDSTLKIQPAKLEDSAVYLCAMSIGSYNEQFFGPGTRLTVL.

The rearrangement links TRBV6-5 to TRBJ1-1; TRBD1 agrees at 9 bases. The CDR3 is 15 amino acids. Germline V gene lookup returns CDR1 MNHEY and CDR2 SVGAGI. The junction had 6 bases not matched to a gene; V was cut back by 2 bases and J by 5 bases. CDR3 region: CASSYRTGEGTEAFF. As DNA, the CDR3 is TGTGCCAGCAGTTACCGGACAGGGGAAGGGACTGAAGCTTTCTTT.

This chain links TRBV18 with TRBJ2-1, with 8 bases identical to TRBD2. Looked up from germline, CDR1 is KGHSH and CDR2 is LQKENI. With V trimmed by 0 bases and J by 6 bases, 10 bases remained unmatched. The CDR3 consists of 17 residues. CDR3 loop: CASSPPITGGATNEQFF. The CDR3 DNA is TGTGCCAGCTCACCACCCATAACCGGGGGGGCGACCAATGAGCAGTTCTTC.

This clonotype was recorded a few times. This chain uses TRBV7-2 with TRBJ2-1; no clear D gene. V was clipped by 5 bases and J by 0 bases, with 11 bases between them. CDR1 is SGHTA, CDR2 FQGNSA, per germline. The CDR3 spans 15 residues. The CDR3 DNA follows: TGTGCCAGCAGCCCGGTCATTAGCTCCTACAATGAGCAGTTCTTC. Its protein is CASSPVISSYNEQFF.

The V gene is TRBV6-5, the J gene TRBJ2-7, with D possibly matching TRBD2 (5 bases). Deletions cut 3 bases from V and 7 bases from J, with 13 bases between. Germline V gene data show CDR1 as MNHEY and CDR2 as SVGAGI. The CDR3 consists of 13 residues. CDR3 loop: CASSYKGRGEQYF. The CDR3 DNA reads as TGTGCCAGCAGTTATAAAGGACGAGGGGAGCAGTACTTC.

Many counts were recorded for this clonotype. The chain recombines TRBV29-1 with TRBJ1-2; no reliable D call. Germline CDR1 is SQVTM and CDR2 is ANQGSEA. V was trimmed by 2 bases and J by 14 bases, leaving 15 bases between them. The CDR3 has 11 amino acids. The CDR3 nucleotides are TGCAGCGTTGAAACAGAACGTGGGGAGACCTTC. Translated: CSVETERGETF.

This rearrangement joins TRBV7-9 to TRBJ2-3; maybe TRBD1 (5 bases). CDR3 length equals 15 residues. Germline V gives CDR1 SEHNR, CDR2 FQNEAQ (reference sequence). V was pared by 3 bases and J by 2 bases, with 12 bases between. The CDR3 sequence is CASSFWGGITDTQYF. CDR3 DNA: TGTGCCAGCAGCTTTTGGGGCGGTATCACAGATACGCAGTATTTT.

The CDR3 loop is CASSVRELNTEAFF. In DNA, the CDR3 is TGTGCCAGCAGCGTCCGGGAGCTGAACACTGAAGCTTTCTTT. This rearrangement joins TRBV7-9 to TRBJ1-1, with no clear D. Trimming removed 5 bases from V and 0 bases from J, with 10 bases in between. The V gene's germline CDR1 is SEHNR and CDR2 FQNEAQ (reference sequence). CDR3 length: 14 residues.

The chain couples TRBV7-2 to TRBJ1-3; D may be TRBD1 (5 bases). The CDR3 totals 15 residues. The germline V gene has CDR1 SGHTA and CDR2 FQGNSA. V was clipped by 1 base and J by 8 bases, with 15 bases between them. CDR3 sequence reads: CASSLESPGRDTIYF. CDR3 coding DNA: TGTGCCAGCAGCTTAGAAAGCCCAGGGAGAGACACCATATATTTT.

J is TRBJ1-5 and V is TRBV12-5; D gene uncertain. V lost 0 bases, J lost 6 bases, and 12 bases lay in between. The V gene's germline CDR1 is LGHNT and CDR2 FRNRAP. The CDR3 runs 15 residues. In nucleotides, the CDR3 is TGTGCTAGTGGTTTGGTAATTGGGGAGAGTCAGCCCCAGCATTTT. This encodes CASGLVIGESQPQHF.

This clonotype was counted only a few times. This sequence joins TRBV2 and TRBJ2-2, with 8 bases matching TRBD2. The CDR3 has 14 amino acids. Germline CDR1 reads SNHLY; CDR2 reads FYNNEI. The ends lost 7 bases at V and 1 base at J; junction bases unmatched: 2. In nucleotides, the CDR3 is TGTGCCAGCATCGCGGGGGGGAACACCGGGGAGCTGTTTTTT. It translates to CASIAGGNTGELFF.

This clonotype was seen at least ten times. The DNA for the CDR3 is TGCGCCAGCAGCCCCACCCCGTCGACAGGGGGCGAGCAGTACTTC. Encoded protein: CASSPTPSTGGEQYF. This rearrangement joins TRBV5-1 to TRBJ2-7, with 9 bases fitting TRBD1. There are 15 residues in the CDR3. The germline V gene has CDR1 SGHRS and CDR2 YFSETQ. V shed 4 bases, J shed 6 bases, and the junction held 11 bases outside the gene matches.

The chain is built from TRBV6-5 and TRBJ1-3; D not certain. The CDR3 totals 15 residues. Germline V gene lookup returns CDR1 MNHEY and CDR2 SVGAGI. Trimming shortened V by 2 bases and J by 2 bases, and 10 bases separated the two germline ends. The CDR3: CASSYISDTGNTIYF. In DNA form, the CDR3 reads TGTGCCAGCAGTTACATCAGCGATACTGGAAACACCATATATTTT.

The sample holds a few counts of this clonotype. This chain's CDR3 is CASSLTRGFRTDTQYF. In nucleotides, the CDR3 is TGCGCCAGCAGCCTCACGCGGGGGTTCCGCACAGATACGCAGTATTTT. V and J are TRBV5-1 and TRBJ2-3, with 7 bases fitting TRBD2. The V gene end was trimmed by 4 bases and the J gene end by 1 base; junction bases not matched to a gene: 9. The germline V gene encodes CDR1 SGHRS and CDR2 YFSETQ. This CDR3 contains 16 residues.

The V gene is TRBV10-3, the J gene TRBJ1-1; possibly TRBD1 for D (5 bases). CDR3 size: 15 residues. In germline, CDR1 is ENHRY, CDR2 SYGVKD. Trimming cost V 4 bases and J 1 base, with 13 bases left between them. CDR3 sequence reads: CAISGGATENTEAFF. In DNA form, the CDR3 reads TGTGCCATCAGTGGTGGGGCGACAGAGAACACTGAAGCTTTCTTT.

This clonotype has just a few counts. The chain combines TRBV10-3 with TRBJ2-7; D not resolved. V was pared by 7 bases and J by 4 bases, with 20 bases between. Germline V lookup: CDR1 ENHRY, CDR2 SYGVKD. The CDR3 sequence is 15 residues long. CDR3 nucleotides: TGTGCCATCAAGGGCAGGTCCCCTTTAGATTACGAGCAGTACTTC. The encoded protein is CAIKGRSPLDYEQYF.

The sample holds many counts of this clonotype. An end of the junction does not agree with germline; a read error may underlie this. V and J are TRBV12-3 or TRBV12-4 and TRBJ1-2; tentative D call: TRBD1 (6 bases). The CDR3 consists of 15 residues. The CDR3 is CASSLVRTANYGYTF. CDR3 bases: TGTGCCAGCAGCTTAGTCCGGACAGCTAACTATGGCTACACCTTC.

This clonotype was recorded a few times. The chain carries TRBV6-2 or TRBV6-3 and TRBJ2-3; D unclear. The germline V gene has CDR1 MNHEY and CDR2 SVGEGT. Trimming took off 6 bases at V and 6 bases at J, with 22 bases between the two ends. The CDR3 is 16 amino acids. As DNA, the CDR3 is TGTGCCAGCAGACTCATGGGTGGAAAACCCGGGGATACGCAGTATTTT. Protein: CASRLMGGKPGDTQYF.

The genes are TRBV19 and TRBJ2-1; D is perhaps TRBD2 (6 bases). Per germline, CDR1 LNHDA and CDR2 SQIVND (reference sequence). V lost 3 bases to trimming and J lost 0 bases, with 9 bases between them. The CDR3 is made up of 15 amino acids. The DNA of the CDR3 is TGTGCCAGTAGTATTTCCGGGAGCTCCTACAATGAGCAGTTCTTC. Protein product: CASSISGSSYNEQFF.

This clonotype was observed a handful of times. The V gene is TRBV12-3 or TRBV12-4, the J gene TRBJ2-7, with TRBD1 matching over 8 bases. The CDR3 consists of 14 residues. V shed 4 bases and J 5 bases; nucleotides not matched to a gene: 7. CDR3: CASSSGQGGHEQYF. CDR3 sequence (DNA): TGTGCCAGCAGTTCTGGACAGGGCGGCCACGAGCAGTACTTC.

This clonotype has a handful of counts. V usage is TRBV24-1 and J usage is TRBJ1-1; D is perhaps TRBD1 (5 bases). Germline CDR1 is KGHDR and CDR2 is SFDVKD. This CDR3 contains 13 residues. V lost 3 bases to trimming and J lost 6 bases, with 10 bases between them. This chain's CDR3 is CATSDDRGAEAFF. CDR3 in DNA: TGTGCCACCAGTGATGACCGGGGCGCTGAAGCTTTCTTT.

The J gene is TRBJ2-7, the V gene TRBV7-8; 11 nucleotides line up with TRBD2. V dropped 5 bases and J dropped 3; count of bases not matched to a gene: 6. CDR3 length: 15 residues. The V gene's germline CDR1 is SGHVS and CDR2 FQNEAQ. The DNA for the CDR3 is TGTGCCAGCAGCATAATAGCGGGAGGGGACTACGAGCAGTACTTC. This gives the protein CASSIIAGGDYEQYF. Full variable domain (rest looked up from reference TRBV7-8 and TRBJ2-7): GAGVSQSPRYKVAKRGQDVALRCDPISGHVSLFWYQQALGQGPEFLTYFQNEAQLDKSGLPSDRFFAERPEGSVSTLKIQRTQQEDSAVYLCASSIIAGGDYEQYFGPGTRLTVT.